This TCR beta chain originates from a study of cytomegalovirus exposure and HLA in healthy donors. Overall study context: In terms of ancestry, the Caucasian-associated cluster contained 75% to 90% of the roughly 400 genotyped donors.

Study observations and caveats: Apparent HLA restriction characterized most CMV-associated TCR beta chains in a later analysis. Later analysis showed TCR association rates varying by HLA locus, highest for DRB1 and lowest for HLA-C.

As to this clone: What it recognizes is unknown.

In the PCR, 60 Vbeta and 13 Jbeta primers were used. Assay: immunoSEQ multiplex PCR; the TCRdb copy retains only in-frame clones and omits some. There are under 200,000 clones in the sample; around 76% occur only once, and 1.5% to 2% lies in the top ten. The CDR3 runs to 15 residues. CDR1 SGHVS and CDR2 FQNEAQ come from the germline V gene. V dropped 4 bases and J dropped 5 bases, with 14 bases sitting between them. The chain uses TRBV7-8 and TRBJ1-4; D is unclear. The sequenced sample was PBMCs. The clonotype was recovered from a young man in good health and CMV-seronegative. The CDR3 sequence: CASSSEAFSNEKLFF. DNA for the CDR3: TGTGCCAGCAGCTCAGAGGCGTTCTCAAATGAAAAACTGTTTTTT.